This TCR beta chain was recorded in a study of cytomegalovirus exposure and HLA in healthy donors. Notes on the study in general: Sequencing likely caused a cluster of highly shared sequence variants. Common viral pathogens seemed, in a later analysis, to connect with several of the most significant clusters. More clonal expansion characterized HLA-associated TCR beta chains than equally common others in a later analysis. Whilst most TCR sequences proved rare, a subset of public TCRs occurred across many donors.

Comment on this clone: As yet, its antigen is unknown. The junction differs from germline at one of its ends, possibly a read error.

Germline CDR1 and CDR2: SGDLS and YYNGEE. The length of the CDR3 is 15 residues. Both 60 Vbeta primers and 13 Jbeta primers went into the PCR. Assay used: immunoSEQ multiplex PCR; TCRdb lists only in-frame clones, some missing. The table includes 100,000 to 150,000 clones, 70% to 80% detected once. The source material was PBMCs. The sequence came from a man between 18 and 35 years old in good health and CMV-seronegative. The rearrangement joins TRBV9 to TRBJ2-5; TRBD1 aligns across 8 bases. Gene TRBJ2-7 matches the end of the DNA better, so the J call may be wrong. For the CDR3, the DNA is TGCGCCAGCAGCGCCTCCGGGACAGGAGCCTACGAGCAGTACTTC. Translated, it gives CASSASGTGAYEQYF.